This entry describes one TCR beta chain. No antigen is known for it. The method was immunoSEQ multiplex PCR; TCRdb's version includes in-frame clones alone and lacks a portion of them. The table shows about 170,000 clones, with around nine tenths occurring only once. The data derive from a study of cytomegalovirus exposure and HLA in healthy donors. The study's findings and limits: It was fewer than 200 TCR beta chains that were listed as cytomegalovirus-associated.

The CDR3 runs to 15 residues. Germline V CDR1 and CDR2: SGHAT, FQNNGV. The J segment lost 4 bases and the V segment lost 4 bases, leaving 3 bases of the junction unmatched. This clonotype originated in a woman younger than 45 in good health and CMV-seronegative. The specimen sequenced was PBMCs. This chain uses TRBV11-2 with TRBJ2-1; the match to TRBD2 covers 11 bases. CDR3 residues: CASSSLAGDYNEQFF. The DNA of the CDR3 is TGTGCCAGCAGCTCACTAGCGGGGGATTACAATGAGCAGTTCTTC.